The 5 T cell receptor beta chains given below trace back to one sample, sequenced in a study of control samples from healthy donors and cancer patients. The method was immunoSEQ multiplex PCR; TCRdb's version includes in-frame clones alone and lacks a portion of them. The sample has some 120,000 clones; 85% to 90% are singletons. The material sequenced was blood. These receptor sequences come from a woman in her seventies in good health.

The rearrangement uses TRBV7-2 and TRBJ2-1; 9 bases are a match to TRBD2. The CDR3 extends over 17 amino acids. J lost 9 bases, V lost 1 base, and 13 bases had no gene match. The V gene's germline CDR1 is SGHTA and CDR2 FQGNSA. CDR3 sequence: CASSLVASGVVGGEQFF. The CDR3 DNA follows: TGTGCCAGCAGCTTAGTGGCTAGCGGGGTTGTCGGTGGTGAGCAGTTCTTC.

The chain couples TRBV19 to TRBJ1-1; no clear D. The germline gives CDR1 LNHDA, CDR2 SQIVND (reference sequence). This CDR3 is 16 amino acids long. V lost 6 bases to trimming and J lost 1 base, with 18 bases between them. CDR3: CASRSDIGEPNTEAFF. The CDR3 bases are TGTGCCAGTAGATCCGACATAGGAGAACCGAACACTGAAGCTTTCTTT.

The chain joins TRBV5-1 to TRBJ1-1; no clear D gene. Trimming pared 0 bases from V and 3 bases from J, leaving 12 bases between. This CDR3 spans 15 amino acids. Germline CDR1 SGHRS, CDR2 YFSETQ. The CDR3 is CASSLGFYVDTEAFF. CDR3 nucleotides: TGCGCCAGCAGCTTGGGGTTCTACGTAGACACTGAAGCTTTCTTT. Looking up the rest from reference TRBV5-1 and TRBJ1-1 gives the full variable domain: KAGVTQTPRYLIKTRGQQVTLSCSPISGHRSVSWYQQTPGQGLQFLFEYFSETQRNKGNFPGRFSGRQFSNSRSEMNVSTLELGDSALYLCASSLGFYVDTEAFFGQGTRLTVV.

The chain carries TRBV15 and TRBJ2-7, with D unclear. From germline, CDR1 is LNHNV and CDR2 YYDKDF (reference sequence). The germline V and J ends were trimmed by 0 bases and 6 bases, with 6 bases remaining between them. The length of the CDR3 is 12 residues. The CDR3 nucleotides are TGTGCCACCAGCAGAGAACGGCGCGAGCAGTACTTC. Translating it yields CATSRERREQYF.

The chain has TRBV9 and TRBJ2-3; 11 positions match TRBD2. Germline assignment: CDR1 SGDLS and CDR2 YYNGEE. This CDR3 is 15 amino acids long. Germline trimming cut 0 bases from V and 10 bases from J; bases unmatched to any gene: 7. DNA of the CDR3: TGTGCCAGCAGCGTAGCTACACTAGCGGGGGAGGCGCAGTATTTT. This translates into CASSVATLAGEAQYF.